The rows below give T cell receptor beta chains drawn from one sample of a study of T cells after yellow fever vaccination. Via MiXCR, TCRdb re-called the 5' RACE reads, giving one row per CDR3 protein. The sample lists tens of thousands of distinct CDR3 sequences, more than 5.5% seen once, with around a third in the top ten. The specimen was CD8+ T cells sorted from PBMCs, collected 5 to 6 days after the first yellow fever vaccination. These receptors were taken from a man younger than 30 who received the YFV17D yellow fever vaccine. The CDR3 runs from the conserved cysteine through the conserved F or W. Fields, in order: D gene, J gene, clone size, V gene, CDR3 protein, CDR3 DNA. D genes are given only for firm matches. Clone size, where shown, is once, few, many, or a class for clones that have expanded.

>TRBD2|TRBJ2-1|few|TRBV5-4
CASSISGGNEQFF
TGTGCCAGCAGCATAAGCGGGGGCAATGAGCAGTTCTTC
>NA|TRBJ2-2|many|TRBV5-4
CASSLGVSAGELFF
TGTGCCAGCAGCTTGGGTGTCAGCGCCGGGGAGCTGTTTTTT
>TRBD1|TRBJ2-1|NA|TRBV6-4
CASSPTGDYNEQFF
TGTGCCAGCAGTCCCACAGGGGATTACAATGAGCAGTTCTTC
>TRBD2|TRBJ2-3|few|TRBV25-1
CASSESRRGVTDTQYF
TGTGCCAGCAGTGAATCACGGCGGGGGGTAACAGATACGCAGTATTTT
>NA|TRBJ2-1|few|TRBV6-1
CASSEDSGGGHNEQFF
TGTGCCAGCAGTGAAGATAGTGGCGGGGGCCACAATGAGCAGTTCTTC
>NA|TRBJ2-3|NA|TRBV13
CASSPHGEGDTQYF
TGTGCCAGCAGCCCACACGGGGAAGGAGATACGCAGTATTTT
>NA|TRBJ2-5|many|TRBV11-2
CASSFAPGKETQYF
TGTGCCAGCAGCTTCGCCCCGGGAAAAGAGACCCAGTACTTC
>NA|TRBJ1-2|few|TRBV10-3
CAISEGRGGYTF
TGTGCCATCAGTGAGGGGCGTGGCGGCTACACCTTC
>NA|TRBJ1-1|NA|TRBV5-1
CASRTLSGGGAEAFF
TGCGCCAGCAGGACCCTGTCCGGGGGAGGCGCTGAAGCTTTCTTT
>TRBD2|TRBJ2-3|many|TRBV29-1
CSVEQTGGALTDTQYF
TGCAGCGTTGAGCAGACCGGGGGGGCCCTCACAGATACGCAGTATTTT
>NA|TRBJ1-2|few|TRBV4-1
CASSQGQTRGYTF
TGCGCCAGCAGCCAAGGCCAGACTAGGGGCTACACCTTC
>NA|TRBJ2-1|many|TRBV12-3/TRBV12-4
CASSQTANEQFF
TGTGCCAGCAGCCAGACAGCCAATGAGCAGTTCTTC
>NA|TRBJ1-5|few|TRBV6-2/TRBV6-3
CASSWLGSNQPQHF
TGTGCCAGCAGTTGGTTGGGAAGCAATCAGCCCCAGCATTTT
>NA|TRBJ2-1|few|TRBV28
CASIGPPGTRYNEQFF
TGTGCCAGCATCGGGCCCCCCGGGACGCGGTACAATGAGCAGTTCTTC
>TRBD1|TRBJ1-1|many|TRBV6-1
CASRLTGGRTEAFF
TGTGCCAGCAGACTGACAGGGGGTCGGACTGAAGCTTTCTTT
>NA|TRBJ2-1|NA|TRBV7-9
CASSLTGQGFRSNEQFF
TGTGCCAGCAGCTTAACGGGACAAGGTTTTCGATCCAATGAGCAGTTCTTC
>TRBD1|TRBJ1-6|few|TRBV7-2
CASRGDRGSSYNSPLHF
TGTGCCAGCAGGGGGGACAGGGGCAGCTCCTATAATTCACCCCTCCACTTT
>NA|TRBJ2-5|NA|TRBV13
CASSRTQGQETQYF
TGTGCCAGCAGCCGGACCCAGGGTCAAGAGACCCAGTACTTC
>NA|TRBJ1-6|many|TRBV4-1
CASSPKGFSSPLHF
TGCGCCAGCAGCCCCAAAGGATTTAGTTCACCCCTCCACTTT
>NA|TRBJ2-3|NA|TRBV4-1
CASMVSDTQYF
TGCGCCAGCATGGTGTCAGATACGCAGTATTTT
>TRBD1|TRBJ2-7|NA|TRBV20-1
CSARTGTYEQYF
TGCAGTGCTAGGACAGGGACCTACGAGCAGTACTTC
>NA|TRBJ1-1|many|TRBV12-3/TRBV12-4
CASSSTAMNTEAFF
TGTGCCAGCAGCTCAACAGCGATGAACACTGAAGCTTTCTTT
>TRBD2|TRBJ2-2|few|TRBV4-1
CASSLSGLANTGELFF
TGCGCCAGCAGCTTATCGGGACTAGCGAACACCGGGGAGCTGTTTTTT
>TRBD2|TRBJ2-1|few|TRBV6-5
CASSYSPSGGDNEQFF
TGTGCCAGCAGTTACTCACCCTCCGGGGGGGATAATGAGCAGTTCTTC
>NA|TRBJ2-5|few|TRBV5-5
CASSWRSLGVETQYF
TGTGCCAGCAGCTGGAGGTCCCTCGGGGTCGAGACCCAGTACTTC
>NA|TRBJ1-4|few|TRBV4-1
CASSLPTGDPEKLFF
TGCGCCAGCAGCCTGCCGACAGGTGATCCTGAAAAACTGTTTTTT
>TRBD2|TRBJ2-1|few|TRBV5-6
CASSLWSSGGINEQFF
TGTGCCAGCAGCTTGTGGTCTAGCGGGGGAATCAATGAGCAGTTCTTC
>TRBD2|TRBJ2-3|NA|TRBV9
CASSPKTSGGLTDTQYF
TGTGCCAGCAGCCCCAAGACTAGCGGGGGACTCACAGATACGCAGTATTTT
>TRBD1|TRBJ1-1|many|TRBV5-1
CPATSGTEEPNTEAFF
TGCCCCGCTACAAGCGGGACAGAAGAACCAAACACTGAAGCTTTCTTT
>TRBD1|TRBJ2-3|few|TRBV3-1
CASSQKQGEDTDTQYF
TGTGCCAGCAGCCAAAAACAGGGGGAGGACACAGATACGCAGTATTTT
>NA|TRBJ1-6|NA|TRBV5-1
CASSLAGNSPLHF
TGCGCCAGCAGCTTGGCCGGGAATTCACCCCTCCACTTT
>NA|TRBJ1-1|many|TRBV4-2
CASSPLQGYTEAFF
TGTGCCAGCAGCCCGTTACAGGGATACACTGAAGCTTTCTTT
>NA|TRBJ1-1|many|TRBV9
CASSVNKNTEAFF
TGTGCCAGCAGCGTTAACAAGAACACTGAAGCTTTCTTT
>TRBD1|TRBJ2-2|many|TRBV10-3
CAISESDRGITGELFF
TGTGCCATCAGTGAGTCGGACAGGGGGATTACCGGGGAGCTGTTTTTT
>NA|TRBJ2-1|many|TRBV4-3
CASSQDYEGPYNEQFF
TGCGCCAGCAGCCAAGACTATGAGGGGCCCTACAATGAGCAGTTCTTC
>NA|TRBJ2-7|few|TRBV19
CASSIGPAKIYEQYF
TGTGCCAGTAGTATAGGGCCAGCGAAAATCTACGAGCAGTACTTC
>NA|TRBJ2-3|NA|TRBV6-6
CASSYSDTQYF
TGTGCCAGCAGTTACTCTGATACGCAGTATTTT
>NA|TRBJ2-3|many|TRBV3-1
CASSHSSRGSDTQYF
TGTGCCAGCAGCCATTCTAGCAGAGGGTCAGATACGCAGTATTTT
>NA|TRBJ2-1|many|TRBV5-6
CASGPGGRHNEQFF
TGTGCCAGCGGCCCCGGGGGACGGCACAATGAGCAGTTCTTC
>NA|TRBJ1-2|few|TRBV5-6
CASSLAGGGNYGYTF
TGTGCCAGCAGCTTGGCCGGGGGGGGAAACTATGGCTACACCTTC
>NA|TRBJ1-2|NA|TRBV29-1
CSVGGSNYGYTF
TGCAGCGTTGGGGGATCTAACTATGGCTACACCTTC
>TRBD2|TRBJ2-5|NA|TRBV7-2
CASSRGTSGEKETQYF
TGTGCCAGCAGCCGTGGGACTAGCGGTGAAAAAGAGACCCAGTACTTC
>NA|TRBJ1-2|NA|TRBV20-1
CSARDRGHYGYTF
TGCAGTGCTAGGGACAGAGGACACTATGGCTACACCTTC
>TRBD2|TRBJ2-2|many|TRBV29-1
CSVEMAGGETGELFF
TGCAGCGTTGAAATGGCGGGGGGCGAGACCGGGGAGCTGTTTTTT
>TRBD2|TRBJ2-1|NA|TRBV4-3
CASSQESVRVAGGNNEQFF
TGCGCCAGCAGCCAAGAAAGCGTACGGGTAGCGGGGGGAAACAATGAGCAGTTCTTC
>NA|TRBJ2-1|NA|TRBV5-1
CASSWASGNEQFF
TGCGCCAGCAGCTGGGCAAGCGGTAATGAGCAGTTCTTC